The rows below give T cell receptor beta chains drawn from one sample of a study of shared clonotypes between healthy human individuals. The protocol was immunoSEQ multiplex PCR, while the TCRdb copy is restricted to in-frame clones and leaves out a portion. The sample has a few million clones, under 97% seen once. Material for sequencing was naive CD4+ T cells sorted from blood. Every receptor here comes from a man between 18 and 29 years old in good health. Both conserved end residues are part of each CDR3. The order of the fields is clone size, J gene, V gene, D gene, CDR3 protein, CDR3 DNA. The D gene is left open where the match is weak. Size tells how often a clone was seen (once, few, many) or the class of an expanded clone, and some rows leave it out.

>.|TRBJ2-3|TRBV6-6|TRBD2
CASSYSGRGWIDTQYF
TGTGCCAGCAGTTACTCTGGGCGGGGGTGGATAGATACGCAGTATTTT
>.|TRBJ1-4|TRBV7-4|.
CASSLGPDNEKLFF
TGTGCCAGCAGCTTAGGGCCCGATAATGAAAAACTGTTTTTT
>.|TRBJ1-6|TRBV5-1|TRBD1
CASSFGNRDSNSPLHF
TGCGCCAGCAGCTTTGGTAATCGGGACAGCAATTCACCCCTCCACTTT
>.|TRBJ1-4|TRBV10-3|.
CAISGQLGEKLFF
TGTGCCATCAGTGGACAGCTTGGCGAAAAACTGTTTTTT
>.|TRBJ1-1|TRBV18|.
CASSPTPNTEAFF
TGTGCCAGCTCACCAACCCCGAACACTGAAGCTTTCTTT
>.|TRBJ2-3|TRBV11-2|TRBD2
CASSFPLAGSYTDTQYF
TGTGCCAGCAGCTTCCCACTAGCGGGAAGCTACACAGATACGCAGTATTTT
>few|TRBJ1-2|TRBV19|.
CASSIRGGYTF
TGTGCCAGTAGTATCCGCGGTGGCTACACCTTC
>.|TRBJ2-2|TRBV19|TRBD1
CASSPRTGATTGELFF
TGTGCCAGTAGTCCTCGGACAGGGGCTACCACCGGGGAGCTGTTTTTT
>once|TRBJ2-7|TRBV9|.
CASSAGTGPSGVNYEQYF
TGTGCCAGCAGCGCGGGGACAGGTCCCAGCGGGGTAAACTACGAGCAGTACTTC
>.|TRBJ2-2|TRBV6-5|TRBD1
CASSRQGRTGELFF
TGTGCCAGCAGCCGACAGGGGCGCACCGGGGAGCTGTTTTTT
>.|TRBJ2-1|TRBV18|TRBD1
CASSSSETGTGPIEQFF
TGTGCCAGCTCATCCTCCGAAACCGGGACAGGCCCAATTGAGCAGTTCTTC
>.|TRBJ1-5|TRBV18|TRBD1
CASSRTGGNQPQHF
TGTGCCAGCTCACGGACAGGGGGCAATCAGCCCCAGCATTTT
>once|TRBJ2-7|TRBV6-5|.
CASSRQVTYEQYF
TGTGCCAGCAGTCGACAGGTAACCTACGAGCAGTACTTC
>.|TRBJ2-3|TRBV2|.
CASSEMAGRTDTQYF
TGTGCCAGCAGCGAGATGGCGGGTCGCACAGATACGCAGTATTTT
>.|TRBJ1-4|TRBV7-2|.
CASSRGGTGEKLFF
TGTGCCAGCTCGAGAGGGGGAACGGGGGAAAAACTGTTTTTT
>.|TRBJ2-5|TRBV19|.
CASSIGRWEKETQYF
TGTGCCAGTAGTATAGGGAGATGGGAGAAAGAGACCCAGTACTTC
>.|TRBJ2-3|TRBV11-1|.
CASSSFTGTDTQYF
TGTGCCAGCAGCTCATTTACAGGGACAGATACGCAGTATTTT
>.|TRBJ2-7|TRBV4-3|.
CASSLRAPSLARLGEQYF
TGCGCCAGCAGCCTCCGAGCCCCCTCTCTGGCCCGTCTGGGCGAGCAGTACTTC
>.|TRBJ1-4|TRBV7-2|TRBD1
CASSSRLTDRATEKLFF
TGTGCCAGCAGCTCGAGACTCACCGACAGGGCGACTGAAAAACTGTTTTTT